This TCR beta chain was sequenced during a study of CD8+ T cells in alopecia areata. Study context: A regimen of oral tofacitinib, 5 to 10 mg twice daily, was given to treated patients.

Extracted RNA was reverse transcribed into cDNA, the sequencing template. Libraries were prepared by immunoSEQ multiplex PCR; TCRdb keeps only in-frame clonotypes and omits some of them. The top ten hold 1.2% of the sample, which has around 250,000 clones, approximately 61% seen once. This clone was recorded once. Germline V gives CDR1 SGHNT, CDR2 YYREEE (reference sequence). Trimming stripped 1 base from V and 1 base from J, with 15 bases between. The CDR3 spans 18 residues. The origin of this receptor is a human donor with alopecia areata. The specimen was CD4+ T cells sorted from blood, collected at week 0. The chain employs TRBV5-4 and TRBJ2-6, with D perhaps matching TRBD1 (6 bases). CDR3 in DNA: TGTGCCAGCAGCTTGACCCCAGGGGCGGTGTCTGGGGCCAACGTCCTGACTTTC. This translates into CASSLTPGAVSGANVLTF.